The 32 T cell receptor beta chains below were found in one sample sequenced in a study of human T cells and chemical hapten exposure. TCRdb re-called the RACE reads with MiXCR, one entry per CDR3 protein. The sample lists 70,000 to 80,000 distinct CDR3 sequences, approximately 35% occurring once. Documented time point: patch test 1, 2 weeks after DPC sensitization. Described treatment: therapeutic diphenylcyclopropenone sensitization with weekly scalp DPC. The sample in question was whole blood, obtained in connection with sensitization to the hapten diphenylcyclopropenone (DPC). These receptors originate from a man between 35 and 55 years old with alopecia areata. Some clones in this sample may be carry-over from other donors' samples.

This chain joins TRBV10-3 and TRBJ2-3; possible D gene TRBD1, 5 bases. Germline-derived CDR1 and CDR2 are ENHRY and SYGVKD. V was pared by 0 bases and J by 11 bases, with 9 bases between. This CDR3 spans 12 amino acids. The CDR3 is CAISESGQGQYF. CDR3 DNA: TGTGCCATCAGTGAGTCCGGTCAGGGGCAGTATTTT.

This chain connects TRBV20-1 to TRBJ2-7; 10 nucleotides line up with TRBD1. Trimming removed 0 bases from V and 3 bases from J; junction bases left unmatched: 5. The CDR3 extends over 15 amino acids. Germline V gene sequence: CDR1 DFQATT, CDR2 SNEGSKA (reference sequence). CDR3 in amino acids: CSARDQGQGRYEQYF. CDR3 nucleotide sequence: TGCAGTGCTAGAGATCAGGGACAGGGGCGCTACGAGCAGTACTTC.

This clonotype came up a few times. The CDR3 spells CASSYLVRNTGELFF. The DNA for the CDR3 is TGTGCCAGCAGTTACTTAGTAAGGAACACCGGGGAGCTGTTTTTT. The chain joins TRBV6-2 or TRBV6-3 to TRBJ2-2; D unresolved. Trimming took 1 base from V and 1 from J, leaving 7 bases between them. Germline values: CDR1 MNHEY, CDR2 SVGEGT. The CDR3 spans 15 residues.

V gene TRBV18 combines with J gene TRBJ2-1; 8 nucleotides agree with TRBD2. In germline, CDR1 is KGHSH, CDR2 LQKENI. The CDR3 runs to 16 residues. V was pared by 1 base and J by 6 bases, with 8 bases of the junction left unmatched. The CDR3 loop reads CASSPQVSSGPNEQFF. In DNA, the CDR3 is TGTGCCAGCTCACCACAGGTATCTAGCGGGCCCAATGAGCAGTTCTTC. The whole variable domain, filled in from reference TRBV18 and TRBJ2-1, reads NAGVMQNPRHLVRRRGQEARLRCSPMKGHSHVYWYRQLPEEGLKFMVYLQKENIIDESGMPKERFSAEFPKEGPSILRIQQVVRGDSAAYFCASSPQVSSGPNEQFFGPGTRLTVL.

Only a few counts were recorded for this clonotype. The V call is TRBV20-1, the J call TRBJ2-7, with 7 bases matching TRBD2. V trimming: 3 bases; J trimming: 5 bases; junction bases outside the gene matches: 7. The CDR3 runs to 13 residues. CDR1 and CDR2 from the germline V gene are DFQATT and SNEGSKA (reference sequence). In nucleotides, the CDR3 is TGCAGTGCTAGCGGAGGGAGGGCCGACGAGCAGTACTTC. Residues: CSASGGRADEQYF.

This clonotype was detected only a few times. The chain is built from TRBV6-6 and TRBJ1-5; D uncertain. Trimming stripped 5 bases from V and 5 bases from J, with 4 bases between. CDR3 size: 11 residues. CDR1 and CDR2 (germline): MNHNY, SVGAGI (reference sequence). The CDR3 coding sequence is TGTGCCAGCAGTGGTGATCAGCCCCAGCATTTT. Translated: CASSGDQPQHF.

The chain has TRBV6-5 and TRBJ2-2; the match to TRBD2 covers 12 bases. This CDR3 has 16 amino acids. In germline, CDR1 is MNHEY, CDR2 SVGAGI. V shed 4 bases and J 3 bases; nucleotides not matched to a gene: 3. The CDR3 DNA reads TGTGCCAGCAGTTTACTAGCGGGAGGAGACACCGGGGAGCTGTTTTTT. Its translation is CASSLLAGGDTGELFF.

This clonotype came up once. The junction shows a germline mismatch at one end, possibly a read error. V is TRBV9 and J is TRBJ1-1, with a possible D match to TRBD1 (6 bases). The CDR3 runs to 16 residues. Per the germline V gene, CDR1 is SGDLS and CDR2 is YYNGEE. CDR3 protein: CASSVDQGILNPEAFF. The DNA of the CDR3 is TGTGCCAGCAGCGTAGATCAGGGGATCCTGAACCCTGAAGCTTTCTTT.

The V gene is TRBV7-6, the J gene TRBJ2-1, with 13 bases aligning to TRBD2. The ends lost 5 bases at V and 6 bases at J; junction bases unmatched: 4. The CDR3 loop spans 15 amino acids. CDR1 and CDR2 from the germline V gene are SGHVS and FNYEAQ. The CDR3 region has the DNA TGTGCCAGCAGCCCACGGACTAGCGGGGGCAATGAGCAGTTCTTC. This codes for CASSPRTSGGNEQFF.

V usage is TRBV5-1 and J usage is TRBJ2-3; 8 nucleotides line up with TRBD2. The CDR3 has 16 residues. The germline CDR1 and CDR2 sequences are SGHRS and YFSETQ. Trimming removed 4 bases from V and 0 bases from J; junction bases left unmatched: 7. The CDR3 sequence: CASSGGSGVSTDTQYF. The CDR3 nucleotides read TGCGCCAGCAGCGGGGGTAGCGGGGTGAGCACAGATACGCAGTATTTT.

CDR3 loop: CASTPQAGAPEQFF. CDR3 DNA sequence: TGTGCCAGCACTCCCCAAGCGGGAGCTCCTGAGCAGTTCTTC. V gene TRBV6-5 combines with J gene TRBJ2-1; 8 bases map to TRBD2. The germline V gene encodes CDR1 MNHEY and CDR2 SVGAGI. V lost 7 bases to trimming and J lost 9 bases; unmatched junction nucleotides: 11. This CDR3 spans 14 amino acids.

This chain links TRBV20-1 with TRBJ2-1; the D is unclear. The CDR3 totals 14 residues. Germline V gives CDR1 DFQATT, CDR2 SNEGSKA (reference sequence). The CDR3, as DNA: TGCAGCCTAAGAAGGGCGGACTCCTACAATGAGCAGTTCTTC. Translating gives CSLRRADSYNEQFF.

This clonotype was detected only a few times. This chain links TRBV15 with TRBJ2-3; 12 nucleotides line up with TRBD2. Germline lookup yields CDR1 LNHNV and CDR2 YYDKDF (reference sequence). V shed 2 bases and J 5 bases; nucleotides not matched to a gene: 2. CDR3 length equals 15 residues. The CDR3 reads CATSRTSGRLDTQYF. DNA for the CDR3: TGTGCCACCAGCAGAACTAGCGGGAGGCTAGATACGCAGTATTTT.

This clonotype was recorded once. The genes are TRBV28 and TRBJ2-3; 11 bases fit TRBD2. This CDR3 has 19 amino acids. J gave up 4 bases and V 4 bases, and 16 bases lay outside the gene matches. Germline-derived CDR1 and CDR2 are MDHEN and SYDVKM. CDR3: CASSSIAGGPTGAADTQYF. The CDR3 DNA reads as TGTGCCAGCAGTTCTATAGCGGGAGGGCCTACTGGGGCAGCAGATACGCAGTATTTT.

This clonotype was counted only a few times. The chain joins TRBV7-9 to TRBJ2-7, with unresolved D. Deletions cut 1 base from V and 6 bases from J, with 7 bases between. Per the germline V gene, CDR1 is SEHNR and CDR2 is FQNEAQ (reference sequence). The CDR3 is made up of 12 amino acids. The DNA for the CDR3 is TGTGCCAGCAGCTTAGGCTCCGGCGAGCAGTACTTC. Its translation is CASSLGSGEQYF.

The chain couples TRBV10-3 to TRBJ2-1; TRBD2 aligns across 9 bases. Trimming cost V 10 bases and J 2 bases; bases outside gene matches: 9. The CDR3 runs to 15 residues. Germline CDR1 reads ENHRY; CDR2 reads SYGVKD. The CDR3 bases are TGTGCCACGGCCCAGGCGGGGGGGACCTACAATGAGCAGTTCTTC. Translated: CATAQAGGTYNEQFF.

This sequence joins TRBV7-2 and TRBJ1-2; TRBD1 might be the D (6 bases). V was clipped by 1 base and J by 2 bases, with 11 bases between them. CDR3 size: 15 residues. Germline CDR1 and CDR2: SGHTA and FQGNSA. The CDR3 here is CASSLGDRTNYGYTF. The CDR3 nucleotides are TGTGCCAGCAGCTTAGGTGACAGGACGAACTATGGCTACACCTTC.

The genes are TRBV7-2 and TRBJ2-1; 9 nucleotides match TRBD2. This CDR3 contains 15 residues. With V trimmed by 5 bases and J by 4 bases, 6 bases remained unmatched. Looked up from germline, CDR1 is SGHTA and CDR2 is FQGNSA. CDR3 loop: CASSQREVLYNEQFF. Written as DNA, the CDR3 is TGTGCCAGCAGCCAGCGGGAGGTGCTGTACAATGAGCAGTTCTTC.

The chain joins TRBV9 to TRBJ2-2, with D perhaps being TRBD1 or TRBD2 (5 bases each). V lost 0 bases, J lost 7 bases, and 13 bases lay in between. Germline V gene data show CDR1 as SGDLS and CDR2 as YYNGEE. The CDR3 is 15 residues long. CDR3 loop: CASSVGPRGGGELFF. DNA of the CDR3: TGTGCCAGCAGCGTAGGCCCTCGGGGCGGCGGGGAGCTGTTTTTT.

This CDR3 reads CASSEGHSNCEFF. Here the CDR3 DNA reads TGTGCCAGCAGCGAGGGTCATTCGAATTGCGAGTTCTTC. This sequence joins TRBV7-9 and TRBJ2-1, with D possibly being TRBD2 (5 bases). Germline lookup yields CDR1 SEHNR and CDR2 FQNEAQ (reference sequence). CDR3 length equals 13 residues. The V and J ends lost 5 bases and 14 bases respectively, with 19 bases between them. Filled out from reference TRBV7-9 and TRBJ2-1, the complete variable domain reads DTGVSQNPRHKITKRGQNVTFRCDPISEHNRLYWYRQTLGQGPEFLTYFQNEAQLEKSRLLSDRFSAERPKGSFSTLEIQRTEQGDSAMYLCASSEGHSNCEFFGPGTRLTVL.

The chain carries TRBV10-3 and TRBJ2-7; the D call may be TRBD1 or TRBD2 (5 bases each). The V end lost 8 bases, the J end lost 2 bases, and 13 bases lay between the germline ends. CDR3 length: 13 amino acids. Per the germline V gene, CDR1 is ENHRY and CDR2 is SYGVKD. The CDR3 DNA sequence: TGTGCCATCGGTCGGGACCGAGCCTACGAGCAGTACTTC. Residues: CAIGRDRAYEQYF.

This clonotype occurred many times. The J gene is TRBJ1-1, the V gene TRBV5-1; the D is unclear. V was pared by 1 base and J by 2 bases, with 6 bases between. This CDR3 has 13 residues. CDR1 SGHRS and CDR2 YFSETQ come from the germline V gene. The DNA of the CDR3 is TGCGCCAGCAGCTTGATTTCTAACACTGAAGCTTTCTTT. This translates into CASSLISNTEAFF.

In this sample, this clonotype turned up a few times. The rearrangement uses TRBV6-2 or TRBV6-3 and TRBJ2-3; 8 bases are shared with TRBD2. Germline V gives CDR1 MNHEY, CDR2 SVGEGT. Germline trimming cut 0 bases from V and 4 bases from J; bases unmatched to any gene: 0. The CDR3 extends over 14 amino acids. The CDR3 sequence: CASSYSAGADTQYF. CDR3 nucleotides: TGTGCCAGCAGTTACTCAGCGGGAGCAGATACGCAGTATTTT.

This chain joins TRBV28 and TRBJ2-7; the match to TRBD2 covers 14 bases. The CDR3 has 16 residues. Germline V gives CDR1 MDHEN, CDR2 SYDVKM. Trimming removed 4 bases from V and 4 bases from J; junction bases left unmatched: 6. CDR3 coding DNA: TGTGCCAGCAGTTCCGGGACTAGCGGGAGTGTTTACGAGCAGTACTTC. It is translated as CASSSGTSGSVYEQYF. Based on the CDR3 plus reference TRBV28 and TRBJ2-7, the full variable domain is DVKVTQSSRYLVKRTGEKVFLECVQDMDHENMFWYRQDPGLGLRLIYFSYDVKMKEKGDIPEGYSVSREKKERFSLILESASTNQTSMYLCASSSGTSGSVYEQYFGPGTRLTVT.

V usage is TRBV12-3 or TRBV12-4 and J usage is TRBJ2-5, with 7 bases aligning to TRBD1. V lost 2 bases to trimming and J lost 5 bases; unmatched junction nucleotides: 8. CDR3 length: 15 amino acids. In nucleotides, the CDR3 is TGTGCCAGCAGTTTATTGGGACAGCGCCCGGAGACCCAGTACTTC. Its translation is CASSLLGQRPETQYF.

The rearrangement uses TRBV27 and TRBJ1-6, with 10 bases aligning to TRBD1. This CDR3 comprises 15 residues. V gave up 5 bases and J gave up 9 bases; unmatched junction bases: 7. Looked up from germline, CDR1 is MNHEY and CDR2 is SMNVEV (reference sequence). The CDR3 DNA reads as TGTGCCAGCAGTATAAAGACAGGGGGCGGTTCACCCCTCCACTTT. It encodes CASSIKTGGGSPLHF.

This clonotype has a handful of counts. The chain recombines TRBV11-2 with TRBJ2-7; D not certain. Germline assignment: CDR1 SGHAT and CDR2 FQNNGV. The CDR3 length is 17 residues. V was shortened by 1 base and J by 1 base, with 17 bases between the two germline ends. CDR3 coding DNA: TGTGCCAGCAGCTTAGGGACGTTTACTATGGATTCCTACGAGCAGTACTTC. Protein sequence: CASSLGTFTMDSYEQYF.

This clonotype came up a few times. This chain joins TRBV28 and TRBJ2-5; TRBD1 agrees at 9 bases. Trimming cost V 11 bases and J 4 bases; bases outside gene matches: 8. Germline CDR1 and CDR2: MDHEN and SYDVKM. The CDR3 contains 13 residues. CDR3 amino acids: CAHNGTGTETQYF. CDR3 DNA sequence: TGTGCCCACAACGGGACAGGGACAGAGACCCAGTACTTC.

The J gene is TRBJ2-1, the V gene TRBV11-1, with 9 bases matching TRBD2. Trimming cost V 2 bases and J 15 bases; bases outside gene matches: 8. Germline V gene data show CDR1 as SGHAT and CDR2 as FQDESV (reference sequence). There are 13 residues in the CDR3. The chain's CDR3 is CASSLSVRGLAFF. The CDR3 DNA reads TGTGCCAGCAGCTTATCAGTAAGGGGACTAGCGTTCTTC.

This clonotype was seen a handful of times. The CDR3 region has the DNA TGTGCCAGCAGTTACTCACGAGGGACTAGCGGGAGTCTAGAGACCCAGTACTTC. This sequence encodes CASSYSRGTSGSLETQYF. The chain couples TRBV6-5 to TRBJ2-5, with TRBD2 matching over 14 bases. There are 18 residues in the CDR3. The V segment lost 0 bases and the J segment 4 bases; nucleotides outside the gene matches: 7. Per the germline V gene, CDR1 is MNHEY and CDR2 is SVGAGI.

The chain uses TRBV20-1 and TRBJ2-7; TRBD2 matches at 7 bases. This CDR3 comprises 16 residues. Germline V gives CDR1 DFQATT, CDR2 SNEGSKA (reference sequence). V trimming: 1 base; J trimming: 0 bases; junction bases outside the gene matches: 9. In DNA form, the CDR3 reads TGCAGTGCTAGAGTCCCAGGAGGCGGGAGCTCCTACGAGCAGTACTTC. Translating gives CSARVPGGGSSYEQYF.

This clonotype was recorded a few times. J is TRBJ1-3 and V is TRBV4-1; D is unresolved. Trimming shortened V by 4 bases and J by 5 bases, and 15 bases separated the two germline ends. CDR3 length: 15 residues. CDR1 and CDR2 (germline): MGHRA, YSYEKL. The CDR3 loop reads CASSLLPGIRNTIYF. CDR3 nucleotide sequence: TGCGCCAGCAGCCTCCTGCCCGGGATACGAAACACCATATATTTT.